This T cell receptor beta chain was obtained from a study of blood T cell repertoires in COVID-19. Trimming removed 0 bases at V and 7 bases at J, with 12 bases between. In germline, CDR1 is LGHNA, CDR2 YNFKEQ. CDR3 length: 14 amino acids. This clone is a singleton in its sample. As originally analysed: Cell counts per sample came from amplifying reference gene primers. TCRdb keeps only in-frame clones here, not all; method: immunoSEQ multiplex PCR. V, J and clone size are those of that table, while D and trimming were read from the DNA. This sample yields fewer than 350,000 clones, of which around 85% are seen a single time; under 2% belongs to the top ten. Grouping used clinical history reported by participants in a survey and questionnaire.

This TCR came from a woman in her 30s who had been exposed to COVID-19. Material: PBMCs or T cells enriched from blood (not recorded which). The V and J genes are TRBV4-2 and TRBJ2-5, with TRBD2 as a possible D gene (7 bases). CDR3 residues: CASSQEGGHGTQYF. CDR3 in DNA: TGTGCCAGCAGCCAAGAGGGGGGGCACGGGACCCAGTACTTC.